This T cell receptor beta chain was obtained from a study of neoadjuvant anti-PD-1 for oral cavity cancer. About the study: Patients without progression received a fourth nivolumab dose around day 43, then surgical resection on days 50-56.

Assay: immunoSEQ multiplex PCR; the TCRdb copy retains only in-frame clones and omits some. The sample has roughly 14,000 clones, about 77% seen once. Study results and limitations: Post-nivolumab, blood T cell clonality was significantly elevated in non-responders.

Per germline, CDR1 SGHRS and CDR2 YFSETQ. V lost 0 bases, J lost 4 bases, and 7 bases lay in between. The CDR3 consists of 14 residues. Points on this clone: The antigen is unknown.

Time point defined: after neoadjuvant nivolumab, at surgical resection. Stage II-IVA oral cavity squamous cell carcinoma was new and untreated by systemic or radiation therapy. Blood cells were analyzed directly, without culture or expansion. The material sequenced was PBMCs, taken after nivolumab (anti-PD-1) treatment. J is TRBJ2-2 and V is TRBV5-1; D ambiguous. The receptor's source is a person aged 40-85 years with oral cavity squamous cell carcinoma. The CDR3 DNA reads TGCGCCAGCAGCTTGGCCTACGGCACCGGGGAGCTGTTTTTT. Residues: CASSLAYGTGELFF. Full variable domain (remainder filled in from reference TRBV5-1 and TRBJ2-2): KAGVTQTPRYLIKTRGQQVTLSCSPISGHRSVSWYQQTPGQGLQFLFEYFSETQRNKGNFPGRFSGRQFSNSRSEMNVSTLELGDSALYLCASSLAYGTGELFFGEGSRLTVL.